The rows below give T cell receptor beta chains drawn from one sample of a study of shared clonotypes between healthy human individuals. The table came from immunoSEQ multiplex PCR; TCRdb's copy has only in-frame clones and leaves some out. Of hundreds of thousands of clones listed, 85% to 95% were seen once; the top ten hold over 0.09%. The sample consisted of naive CD8+ T cells sorted from blood. The origin of the receptors is a woman aged 25 to 39 in good health. Both conserved end residues are part of each CDR3. A D gene is named only where the DNA matches it firmly. Clone size is shown for a subset of rows, as once, few, many or a class of expanded clone.

V: TRBV5-4
J: TRBJ2-1
D: TRBD2
size: NA
DNA: TGTGCCAGCAGCTTGAGAGCGGGAGTTTACAATGAGCAGTTCTTC
CDR3: CASSLRAGVYNEQFF

V: TRBV5-6
J: TRBJ1-2
D: NA
size: once
DNA: TGTGCCAGCAGCGACATGGGGGGATCTGATGGCTACACCTTC
CDR3: CASSDMGGSDGYTF

V: TRBV5-5
J: TRBJ2-7
D: TRBD2
size: few
DNA: TGTGCCAGCAGCGGTGGACTAGCGGGGTCCTACGAGCAGTACTTC
CDR3: CASSGGLAGSYEQYF

V: TRBV11-2
J: TRBJ2-7
D: TRBD1
size: NA
DNA: TGTGCCAGCAGCTTAGAAGGGGGCTCGGTCGAGCAGTACTTC
CDR3: CASSLEGGSVEQYF

V: TRBV7-8
J: TRBJ2-7
D: NA
size: NA
DNA: TGTGCCAGCAGCTTCGGGGGAGAGGGCTACGAGCAGTACTTC
CDR3: CASSFGGEGYEQYF

V: TRBV11-2
J: TRBJ1-2
D: TRBD1
size: NA
DNA: TGTGCCAGCAGCCAGGGGGGGGAGACCTATGGCTACACCTTC
CDR3: CASSQGGETYGYTF

V: TRBV14
J: TRBJ2-3
D: NA
size: NA
DNA: TGTGCCAGCAGCCAGAGTCGCCGACCGTACACAGATACGCAGTATTTT
CDR3: CASSQSRRPYTDTQYF

V: TRBV9
J: TRBJ2-7
D: NA
size: NA
DNA: TGTGCCAGCAGCGGCCGGGACTTTACCTACGAGCAGTACTTC
CDR3: CASSGRDFTYEQYF

V: TRBV11-1
J: TRBJ2-1
D: TRBD1
size: NA
DNA: TGTGCCAGCAGCGCGAGCGGACAGGGGATCGATGAGCAGTTCTTC
CDR3: CASSASGQGIDEQFF

V: TRBV13
J: TRBJ2-5
D: NA
size: NA
DNA: TGTGCCAGCAGCCCTACTAGGACAGCCCAAGAGACCCAGTACTTC
CDR3: CASSPTRTAQETQYF

V: TRBV28
J: TRBJ2-7
D: TRBD2
size: NA
DNA: TGTGCCAGCAGTTTAGTTAGCGGGAGATCCTACGAGCAGTACTTC
CDR3: CASSLVSGRSYEQYF

V: TRBV28
J: TRBJ2-5
D: TRBD1
size: NA
DNA: TGTGCCAGCTCATCCCTCACAGGGGAAGAGACCCAGTACTTC
CDR3: CASSSLTGEETQYF

V: TRBV7-8
J: TRBJ2-7
D: NA
size: NA
DNA: TGTGCCAGCAGCTTAGCCGTTAGCGGTTCCTACGAGCAGTACTTC
CDR3: CASSLAVSGSYEQYF

V: TRBV29-1
J: TRBJ2-1
D: NA
size: NA
DNA: TGCAGCGGGACCAGCGGTGAGCAGTTCTTC
CDR3: CSGTSGEQFF

V: TRBV7-3
J: TRBJ2-3
D: NA
size: NA
DNA: TGTGCCAGCAGCTTAAAAGGTACCCCAGATACGCAGTATTTT
CDR3: CASSLKGTPDTQYF

V: TRBV6-5
J: TRBJ1-2
D: NA
size: NA
DNA: TGTGCCAGCAGTTACTCGAGCCCGGCTAACTATGGCTACACCTTC
CDR3: CASSYSSPANYGYTF

V: TRBV29-1
J: TRBJ2-7
D: TRBD2
size: NA
DNA: TGCAGCGTTTTACTGGCGGGAGGTTCCTACGAGCAGTACTTC
CDR3: CSVLLAGGSYEQYF

V: TRBV15
J: TRBJ1-1
D: NA
size: NA
DNA: TGTGCCACCAGCAGAGATTTGCAGGGCGCTGAAGCTTTCTTT
CDR3: CATSRDLQGAEAFF

V: TRBV6-1
J: TRBJ2-7
D: TRBD1
size: NA
DNA: TGTGCCAGCAGGGACAGGTCCTACGAGCAGTACTTC
CDR3: CASRDRSYEQYF

V: TRBV6-5
J: TRBJ2-3
D: NA
size: NA
DNA: TGTGCCAGCAGTTTCACACTAGGGGGCACAGATACGCAGTATTTT
CDR3: CASSFTLGGTDTQYF

V: TRBV29-1
J: TRBJ2-7
D: NA
size: few
DNA: TGCAGCGTTTGGGACGGTAGCTCCTACGAGCAGTACTTC
CDR3: CSVWDGSSYEQYF

V: TRBV7-9
J: TRBJ2-3
D: NA
size: NA
DNA: TGTGCCAGCAGCCCGCAGGGCCCAGATACGCAGTATTTT
CDR3: CASSPQGPDTQYF

V: TRBV19
J: TRBJ2-1
D: NA
size: NA
DNA: TGTGCCAGTAGCATCAACAGGGAAGGAGACAATGAGCAGTTCTTC
CDR3: CASSINREGDNEQFF

V: TRBV28
J: TRBJ1-1
D: NA
size: NA
DNA: TGTGCCAGCCATCGTAATACTGAAGCTTTCTTT
CDR3: CASHRNTEAFF

V: TRBV10-1
J: TRBJ1-1
D: NA
size: NA
DNA: TGCGCCAGCAGTGCAGGGGACTATCCGAACACTGAAGCTTTCTTT
CDR3: CASSAGDYPNTEAFF

V: TRBV5-1
J: TRBJ1-2
D: NA
size: NA
DNA: TGCGCCAGCAGCTTGGGGTCAGGGGACCCGTATGGCTACACCTTC
CDR3: CASSLGSGDPYGYTF

V: TRBV29-1
J: TRBJ2-1
D: NA
size: NA
DNA: TGCAGCGTTGAACTCCAAAGCTCCTACAATGAGCAGTTCTTC
CDR3: CSVELQSSYNEQFF